The source of this T cell receptor beta chain is a study of OX40 agonist ivuxolimab in advanced cancers. Losses at the gene ends were 2 bases for V and 9 bases for J; bases not matched to a gene: 3. Germline-derived CDR1 and CDR2 are MGHRA and YSYEKL. The CDR3 runs to 12 residues. Sequencing used immunoSEQ multiplex PCR; TCRdb keeps in-frame clones, though not all of them. The table lists approximately 70,000 clones, around 83% of them singletons. This sequence originates from an adult with an advanced solid tumor such as melanoma, head and neck, liver or kidney cancer. Specimen: CD4+ or CD8+ T cells sorted from blood, collected in a trial of the OX40 agonist ivuxolimab. This sequence joins TRBV4-1 and TRBJ2-7, with 8 bases lining up with TRBD1. The CDR3: CASSQTTGGQYF. CDR3 bases: TGCGCCAGCAGCCAAACAACAGGGGGGCAGTACTTC.